These 10 T cell receptor beta chains were all obtained from the same sample, sequenced in a study of OX40 agonist ivuxolimab in advanced cancers. Sequenced by immunoSEQ multiplex PCR; TCRdb stores in-frame clones only, minus some. The table includes some 80,000 clones, less than 85% detected once. Sequencing was performed on CD4+ or CD8+ T cells sorted from blood, taken in a trial of the OX40 agonist ivuxolimab. These TCRs come from an adult with an advanced solid tumor such as melanoma, head and neck, liver or kidney cancer.

The chain is built from TRBV6-1 and TRBJ1-5; D is perhaps TRBD1 (5 bases). V was shortened by 1 base and J by 0 bases, with 7 bases between the two germline ends. Germline V gene lookup returns CDR1 MNHNS and CDR2 SASEGT. The CDR3 has 15 amino acids. The chain's CDR3 is CASSEGQFSNQPQHF. The DNA of the CDR3 is TGTGCCAGCAGTGAAGGACAGTTTAGCAATCAGCCCCAGCATTTT.

The J gene is TRBJ2-1, the V gene TRBV14; TRBD2 agrees at 7 bases. The germline V gene encodes CDR1 SGHDN and CDR2 FVKESK. After removal of 0 bases from V and 4 bases from J, the junction contained 9 bases not matched to a gene. The CDR3 extends over 17 amino acids. The CDR3 nucleotides are TGTGCCAGCAGCCAAGATGAGAGGACTAGTTTTTACAATGAGCAGTTCTTC. Translating it yields CASSQDERTSFYNEQFF.

The chain joins TRBV5-1 to TRBJ1-1; no definite D call. Per germline, CDR1 SGHRS and CDR2 YFSETQ. The V end was cut by 4 bases, the J end by 6 bases, with 13 bases between. The CDR3 contains 13 residues. The CDR3 nucleotides are TGCGCCAGCAGCCCGATGGGGATTTCTGAAGCTTTCTTT. Translation gives CASSPMGISEAFF.

This clone has only a few counts. Additional DNA sequences in this sample encode the identical CDR3. The V call is TRBV6-5, the J call TRBJ1-5; no reliable D call. V gave up 4 bases and J gave up 2 bases, with 6 bases separating them. The CDR3 length is 13 residues. Germline values: CDR1 MNHEY, CDR2 SVGAGI. The CDR3 is CASSSGGNQPQHF. The CDR3 DNA sequence: TGTGCCAGCAGTTCTGGGGGCAATCAGCCCCAGCATTTT.

The rearrangement joins TRBV9 to TRBJ1-3; D unclear. From germline, CDR1 is SGDLS and CDR2 YYNGEE. V lost 3 bases and J 3 bases, leaving 4 bases between the germline ends. CDR3 size: 12 residues. In DNA form, the CDR3 reads TGTGCCAGCAGCGACCTTGGAAACACCATATATTTT. It specifies CASSDLGNTIYF.

In its sample, this clone was seen once. The V and J genes are TRBV6-9 and TRBJ1-2, with D maybe TRBD1 (5 bases). V dropped 6 bases and J dropped 5 bases, with 7 bases sitting between them. The CDR3 runs 11 residues. Germline CDR1 is MNHGY and CDR2 is SVAAGI. In DNA, the CDR3 is TGTGCCAGCAGCACAGGATATGGCTACACCTTC. This encodes CASSTGYGYTF.

The rearrangement joins TRBV7-9 to TRBJ1-3, with D possibly being TRBD1 (6 bases). Germline V gene lookup returns CDR1 SEHNR and CDR2 FQNEAQ (reference sequence). V was cut by 10 bases and J by 1 base, with 11 bases left in between. CDR3 size: 13 residues. The CDR3 sequence: CATKTGSGNTIYF. DNA of the CDR3: TGTGCCACCAAAACAGGGTCTGGAAACACCATATATTTT.

J is TRBJ1-1 and V is TRBV27; tentatively, D is TRBD1 (6 bases). Germline V lookup: CDR1 MNHEY, CDR2 SMNVEV (reference sequence). The germline V and J ends were trimmed by 5 bases and 1 base, with 14 bases remaining between them. The CDR3 has 15 residues. CDR3 DNA: TGTGCCAGCAGTCCCGGGGGACACAAGAACACTGAAGCTTTCTTT. Translating gives CASSPGGHKNTEAFF.

The J gene is TRBJ1-1, the V gene TRBV6-5; the match to TRBD1 covers 7 bases. The length of the CDR3 is 15 residues. V lost 5 bases, J lost 1 base, and 7 bases stayed unmatched. The germline V gene encodes CDR1 MNHEY and CDR2 SVGAGI. The CDR3 loop is CASSRDRDPNTEAFF. CDR3 bases: TGTGCCAGCAGTCGCGACAGGGACCCGAACACTGAAGCTTTCTTT.

This rearrangement joins TRBV29-1 to TRBJ2-7, with a possible D match to TRBD2 (6 bases). Germline V gives CDR1 SQVTM, CDR2 ANQGSEA. The CDR3 is made up of 11 amino acids. Trimming left V 4 bases short and J 7 bases short, with 11 bases between. CDR3 amino acids: CSVVAAREQYF. The CDR3 region has the DNA TGCAGCGTTGTAGCGGCCAGGGAGCAGTACTTC.